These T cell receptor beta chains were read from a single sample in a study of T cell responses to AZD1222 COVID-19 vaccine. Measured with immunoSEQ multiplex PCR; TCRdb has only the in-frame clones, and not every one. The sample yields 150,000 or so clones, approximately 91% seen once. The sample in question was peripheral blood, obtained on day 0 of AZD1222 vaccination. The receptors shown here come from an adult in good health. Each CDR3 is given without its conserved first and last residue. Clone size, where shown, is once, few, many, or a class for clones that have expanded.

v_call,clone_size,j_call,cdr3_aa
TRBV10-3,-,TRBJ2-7,AISDPGAGGGYEQY
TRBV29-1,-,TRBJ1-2,SVELFRGGGYT
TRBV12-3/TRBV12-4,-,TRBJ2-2,ASSLRRGELF
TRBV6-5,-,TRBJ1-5,ASSALDRGLQPQH
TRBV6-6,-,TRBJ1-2,ASSSLGVSGYT
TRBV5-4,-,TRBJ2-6,ASSLGVFRDGSSGANVLT
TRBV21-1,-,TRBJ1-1,ASSAWRHLNTEAF
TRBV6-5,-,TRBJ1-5,ASSPTPSNQPQH
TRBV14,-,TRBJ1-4,ASSHYTSILNEKLF
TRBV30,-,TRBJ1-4,AWSVRDAEKLF
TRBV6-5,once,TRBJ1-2,ASSPDLGNYGYT
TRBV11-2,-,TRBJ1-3,ASSLESDIGNTIY
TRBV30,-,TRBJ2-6,AWSQDSGANVLT
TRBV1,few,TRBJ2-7,TSSQDQQREDYEQY
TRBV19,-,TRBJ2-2,ATTGLSGELF
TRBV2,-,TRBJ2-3,ASRERDRATDTQY
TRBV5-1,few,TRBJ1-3,ASSPDGVSGGNTIY
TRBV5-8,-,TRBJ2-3,ASSWAGASTDTQY
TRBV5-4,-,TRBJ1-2,ASSLAVSPRGYT
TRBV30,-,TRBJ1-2,AWRSGGGYT
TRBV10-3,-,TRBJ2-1,AISDPITPGGAGDGRNEQF
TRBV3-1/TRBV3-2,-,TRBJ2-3,ASSQGLAGTDTQY
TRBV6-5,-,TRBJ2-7,ASSYGRPTYEQY
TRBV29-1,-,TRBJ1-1,SVLKANGNTEAF
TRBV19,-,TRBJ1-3,ASTPSEESGNTIY
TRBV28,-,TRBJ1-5,ASTPLSRGNQPQH
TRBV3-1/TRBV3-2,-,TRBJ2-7,ASSLGPPSEQY
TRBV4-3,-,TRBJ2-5,ASSPRRGTAEETQY
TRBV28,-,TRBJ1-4,ASSLLQFSREKLF
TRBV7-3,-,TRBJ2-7,ASSSTGRGEQY
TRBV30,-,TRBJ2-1,AWSGKGLAGFEQF
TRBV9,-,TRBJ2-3,ASSVVSTQDTQY
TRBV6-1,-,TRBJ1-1,ASSDVGNLRGTEAF
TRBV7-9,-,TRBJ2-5,ASSLVQGALVQETQY
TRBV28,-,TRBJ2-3,ASSPLSRGGRGLPDTQY
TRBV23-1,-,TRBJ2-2,ASSQSTRERGRDTGELF
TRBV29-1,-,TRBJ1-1,SVSGGSNTEAF
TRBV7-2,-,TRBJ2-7,ASSLYGRVHEQY
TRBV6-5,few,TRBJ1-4,ASSYQQSTNEKLF
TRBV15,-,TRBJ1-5,ATSRGRKADQPQH
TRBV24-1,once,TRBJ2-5,ATSDSPGQGGGETQY
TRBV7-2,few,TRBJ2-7,ASSQKTGIMRGEQY
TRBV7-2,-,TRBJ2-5,ASSFRDSGETQY
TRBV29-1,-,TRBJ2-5,SVPTGQAWKTQY
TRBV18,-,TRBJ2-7,ASSPLGDEQY
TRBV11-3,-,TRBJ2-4,ASSLVQGIYSRSAKNIQY
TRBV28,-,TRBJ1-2,ASSLFPLQVDYGYT
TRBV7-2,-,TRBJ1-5,ASSLGGQLNQPQH
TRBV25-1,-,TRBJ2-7,ASRDLGGVGEQY
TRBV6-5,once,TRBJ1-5,ASSYWVNQPQH
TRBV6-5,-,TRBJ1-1,ASSPDSTEAF
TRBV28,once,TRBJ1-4,ASSQGQGWEKLF
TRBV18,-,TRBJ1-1,ASSPGQMNTEAF